The rows below give T cell receptor beta chains drawn from one sample of a study of T cells after yellow fever vaccination. One entry per CDR3 protein results from TCRdb running MiXCR on the 5' RACE reads. Among around 610,000 distinct CDR3 sequences listed, 13% were seen once. Sequenced here: PBMCs, sampled on the day of the yellow fever booster vaccination. The receptors originated from a man younger than 40 who received the YFV17D yellow fever vaccine. Both conserved end residues are part of each CDR3. The D gene is left open where the match is weak. Rows give clone size only sometimes, using once, few, many, or a class for an expanded clone.

v_gene	abundance	j_gene	d_gene	CDR3nt	CDR3aa
TRBV19	few	TRBJ2-1	TRBD1	TGTGCCAGTAGTATAGACGACAGGGGGCGTATAAAATCGACTAGAAATGAGCAGTTCTTC	CASSIDDRGRIKSTRNEQFF
TRBV27	-	TRBJ2-2	TRBD2	TGTGCCAGCAGTTTCTGGCGGGGGGCAGGAACCGGGGAGCTGTTTTTT	CASSFWRGAGTGELFF
TRBV9	-	TRBJ1-4	TRBD1	TGTGCCAGCAGCGCTCTGACAGGGACGAATGAAAAACTGTTTTTT	CASSALTGTNEKLFF
TRBV7-3	few	TRBJ2-2	-	TGTGCCAGCAGACTAACCGCGGTCACCGGGGAGCTGTTTTTT	CASRLTAVTGELFF
TRBV7-3	-	TRBJ2-2	-	TGTGCCAGCAGCCGACTGGTTAGCACGAACACCGGGGAGCTGTTTTTT	CASSRLVSTNTGELFF
TRBV5-1	many	TRBJ1-1	-	TGCGCCAGCAGATCCGGGACGCCGAACACTGAAGCTTTCTTT	CASRSGTPNTEAFF
TRBV20-1	few	TRBJ2-5	TRBD1	TGCAGTGCCTTAAAGCCGCGGACAGGACCAGAGACCCAGTACTTC	CSALKPRTGPETQYF
TRBV7-9	few	TRBJ2-7	TRBD2	TGTGCCAGCAGCTTAGACTGGACTAGCGGGGCCTACGAGCAGTACTTC	CASSLDWTSGAYEQYF
TRBV7-9	-	TRBJ2-7	TRBD2	TGTGCCAGCAGTTCCGGGACTAGCAGCTACGAGCAGTACTTC	CASSSGTSSYEQYF
TRBV30	-	TRBJ1-5	-	TGTGCCTGGAGTCCTAATAGCAATCAGCCCCAGCATTTT	CAWSPNSNQPQHF
TRBV6-6	few	TRBJ2-7	-	TGTGCCACCAACATCAGATTGGGGGCCGAGCAGTACTTC	CATNIRLGAEQYF
TRBV10-3	-	TRBJ1-1	TRBD1	TGTGCCACAAGTGACAGGGATGACACTGAAGCTTTCTTT	CATSDRDDTEAFF
TRBV2	-	TRBJ2-3	TRBD2	TGTGCCTTCTGTCAGAGACTAGCGGGGGCCTTTAGCACAGATACGCAGTATTTT	CAFCQRLAGAFSTDTQYF
TRBV12-3/TRBV12-4	few	TRBJ2-5	-	TGTGCCAGCACCAGGGACACCCAAGAGACCCAGTACTTC	CASTRDTQETQYF
TRBV4-3	few	TRBJ2-1	-	TGCGCCAGCAGCCCAAAACTGCAGGAGAGGGAGCAGTTCTTC	CASSPKLQEREQFF